This TCR beta chain comes out of a study of T-cell memory formation after mild COVID-19. Turning to the study itself: Largely donor-specific TCR clusters were found.

About this clonotype: No antigen is known for it.

TCRdb itself ran the 5' RACE reads through MiXCR, one entry per CDR3 protein. The repertoire holds some 210,000 distinct CDR3 sequences, with approximately 16% as singletons. V was cut by 2 bases and J by 1 base, with 17 bases left in between. This CDR3 region has 16 residues. Germline assignment: CDR1 GTSNPN and CDR2 SVGIG (reference sequence). Study results and limitations: SARS-CoV-2 specificity of second-wave clones peaking day 37 was unconfirmed. CD4+ clones that contracted lay mainly in CM and EM; CD8+ ones lay in EMRA.

The sequenced material came from PBMCs or a T cell subset sorted from them (not recorded which). The sequence was obtained from an adult woman who had mild COVID-19 (a few samples of this study predate the infection). Cell type and time point are not known. V usage is TRBV30 and J usage is TRBJ1-1; D remains ambiguous. The CDR3 region is CAWSPSRTSSNTEAFF. As DNA, the CDR3 is TGTGCCTGGAGTCCCTCGCGGACTTCCTCGAACACTGAAGCTTTCTTT.